A single sample gave rise to the 32 T cell receptor beta chains below, sequenced in a study of vaccination and CD4 T cells after COVID-19. Once obtained from cultured CD4+ T cells, the DNA was sequenced using the Oncomine TCR Beta short-read assay. TCRdb redid the calling of the PCR reads with MiXCR, one entry per CDR3 protein. The data contain about 5,000 distinct CDR3 sequences, less than 70% of them singletons. Treatment given: approximately 9-day PBMC culture with coronavirus spike peptide pools or control peptides (ViraFEST assay). These receptors are not linked to any known antigen. Input material: CD4+ T cells from blood, cultured in vitro. Every receptor here comes from a human donor who had recovered from COVID-19.

This clonotype appeared a few times. The chain is built from TRBV28 and TRBJ1-2; D is possibly TRBD1 (5 bases). V was pared by 6 bases and J by 7 bases, with 12 bases between. CDR1 is MDHEN, CDR2 SYDVKM, per germline. The CDR3 has 12 amino acids. The CDR3 here is CASRLPGGGYTF. CDR3 nucleotides: TGTGCCAGCAGGCTACCCGGGGGTGGCTACACCTTC.

This clonotype was found a few times. The rearrangement links TRBV28 to TRBJ1-5; tentatively, D is TRBD1 (6 bases). The V and J ends lost 6 bases and 4 bases respectively, with 10 bases between them. The germline gives CDR1 MDHEN, CDR2 SYDVKM. The CDR3 consists of 13 residues. The CDR3 coding sequence is TGTGCCAGCAGCGGAGGGGGGAATCAGCCCCAGCATTTT. Protein product: CASSGGGNQPQHF.

The chain joins TRBV6-2 or TRBV6-3 to TRBJ2-7; 13 bases agree with TRBD2. The CDR3 sequence is 14 residues long. Germline V CDR1 and CDR2: MNHEY, SVGEGT. Trimming took 10 bases from V and 5 from J; bases not matched to a gene: 8. CDR3: CATGLAGLRDEQYF. In DNA, the CDR3 is TGTGCCACGGGACTAGCGGGGCTTAGGGACGAGCAGTACTTC.

The chain carries TRBV20-1 and TRBJ2-5, with D perhaps TRBD2 (5 bases). This CDR3 is built from 14 residues. Trimming took 0 bases from V and 7 from J, leaving 15 bases between them. Germline CDR1 reads DFQATT; CDR2 reads SNEGSKA (reference sequence). The CDR3 loop reads CSARDVETGRTQYF. The CDR3 DNA is TGCAGTGCTAGAGATGTGGAGACGGGGAGGACCCAGTACTTC.

This clonotype was observed a few times. V usage is TRBV6-2 or TRBV6-3 and J usage is TRBJ1-2, with no clear D. This CDR3 is built from 14 residues. In germline, CDR1 is MNHEY, CDR2 SVGEGT. V was pared by 5 bases and J by 4 bases, with 14 bases between. The CDR3 here is CASSPAGTSYGYTF. DNA of the CDR3: TGTGCCAGCAGTCCCGCAGGTACTAGCTATGGCTACACCTTC.

The chain employs TRBV20-1 and TRBJ1-6; D is uncertain. CDR3 length equals 12 residues. Germline V lookup: CDR1 DFQATT, CDR2 SNEGSKA (reference sequence). Trimming removed 0 bases from V and 13 bases from J, with 10 bases in between. The CDR3 nucleotides are TGCAGTGCTAGAGAGGGCCCGAGCCCCCTCCACTTT. It is translated as CSAREGPSPLHF.

This rearrangement joins TRBV7-2 to TRBJ2-7; 11 bases align to TRBD2. Unmatched junction bases numbered 7, after V lost 3 bases and J lost 9 bases. This CDR3 is 14 amino acids long. The germline V gene encodes CDR1 SGHTA and CDR2 FQGNSA. CDR3 region: CASSFGTSGGRQYF. In DNA, the CDR3 is TGTGCCAGCAGCTTTGGGACTAGCGGTGGAAGGCAGTACTTC.

This clonotype has a handful of counts. The chain links TRBV7-2 to TRBJ2-7; D is uncertain. The DNA matches TRBJ2-5 better at its end, which makes the J call doubtful. Germline loops: CDR1 SGHTA, CDR2 FQGNSA. The CDR3 totals 13 residues. The CDR3 region is CASSFRLPQTQYF. CDR3 DNA: TGTGCCAGCAGCTTTCGGTTGCCACAGACCCAGTACTTC.

The CDR3 spells CASSLVPGGDSPLHF. CDR3 DNA sequence: TGTGCCAGCAGCTTGGTTCCTGGGGGCGATTCACCCCTCCACTTT. The chain has TRBV7-6 and TRBJ1-6; possibly TRBD1 for D (6 bases). Looked up from germline, CDR1 is SGHVS and CDR2 is FNYEAQ. This CDR3 is built from 15 residues. V was cut by 3 bases and J by 8 bases, with 14 bases left in between.

The chain employs TRBV12-3 or TRBV12-4 and TRBJ1-5; 9 bases match TRBD1. The CDR3 is made up of 14 amino acids. V gave up 6 bases and J gave up 7 bases; unmatched junction bases: 7. CDR3 protein: CASSWGQGHQPQHF. The CDR3, as DNA: TGTGCCAGCAGCTGGGGACAGGGCCACCAGCCCCAGCATTTT.

In this sample, this clonotype turned up a few times. J is TRBJ2-5 and V is TRBV7-2; perhaps TRBD1 as D (5 bases). V gave up 3 bases and J gave up 2 bases, with 10 bases separating them. CDR1 and CDR2 from the germline V gene are SGHTA and FQGNSA. This CDR3 has 14 amino acids. In DNA, the CDR3 is TGTGCCAGCAGCTTCCGACAGCAGCAAGAGACCCAGTACTTC. Translating it yields CASSFRQQQETQYF.

The gene calls are TRBV7-3 and TRBJ1-2; D not certain. CDR1 is SGHTA and CDR2 is FQGTGA in the germline V gene. CDR3 length: 13 residues. V was cut by 1 base and J by 8 bases, with 11 bases left in between. CDR3 region: CASSLNVEGGYTF. The DNA of the CDR3 is TGTGCCAGCAGCTTAAATGTGGAGGGCGGCTACACCTTC. The full variable domain, in which reference TRBV7-3 and TRBJ1-2 provide the parts outside the CDR3, is GAGVSQTPSNKVTEKGKYVELRCDPISGHTALYWYRQSLGQGPEFLIYFQGTGAADDSGLPNDRFFAVRPEGSVSTLKIQRTERGDSAVYLCASSLNVEGGYTFGSGTRLTVV.

This chain connects TRBV7-2 to TRBJ1-2; D is unresolved. Trimming left V 1 base short and J 5 bases short, with 8 bases between. The germline V gene encodes CDR1 SGHTA and CDR2 FQGNSA. There are 13 residues in the CDR3. In DNA, the CDR3 is TGTGCCAGCAGCTTAGGATTGAGTTATGGCTACACCTTC. It codes for CASSLGLSYGYTF.

The V call is TRBV7-9, the J call TRBJ1-6; 7 bases match TRBD1. V lost 5 bases to trimming and J lost 6 bases; unmatched junction nucleotides: 4. The germline CDR1 and CDR2 sequences are SEHNR and FQNEAQ (reference sequence). The length of the CDR3 is 14 residues. The CDR3 sequence: CASSAGTANSPLHF. The DNA of the CDR3 is TGTGCCAGCAGCGCCGGGACAGCTAATTCACCCCTCCACTTT.

The J gene is TRBJ1-6, the V gene TRBV7-2; 8 bases map to TRBD1. The CDR3 totals 14 residues. Germline loops: CDR1 SGHTA, CDR2 FQGNSA. Trimming took 2 bases from V and 15 from J; bases not matched to a gene: 9. The CDR3 reads CASSLSQGEARLHF. The CDR3 DNA follows: TGTGCCAGCAGCTTATCACAGGGGGAGGCCCGCCTCCACTTT.

J is TRBJ2-5 and V is TRBV28; 9 bases align to TRBD2. J lost 5 bases, V lost 3 bases, and 7 bases had no gene match. Germline V gene lookup returns CDR1 MDHEN and CDR2 SYDVKM. The CDR3 contains 15 residues. The CDR3 is CASSFAGGAVETQYF. The CDR3 nucleotides are TGTGCCAGCAGTTTCGCGGGGGGGGCAGTGGAGACCCAGTACTTC.

The chain is built from TRBV20-1 and TRBJ2-7; 7 bases agree with TRBD2. CDR1 DFQATT and CDR2 SNEGSKA come from the germline V gene (reference sequence). The length of the CDR3 is 10 residues. The trim removed 6 bases at V and 7 bases at J, leaving 3 bases unmatched. The CDR3 sequence is CSARAGEQYF. Here the CDR3 DNA reads TGCAGTGCCCGAGCGGGGGAGCAGTACTTC.

The rearrangement joins TRBV7-9 to TRBJ1-6; 7 nucleotides line up with TRBD1. The CDR3 is made up of 15 amino acids. After removal of 5 bases from V and 10 bases from J, the junction contained 11 bases not matched to a gene. Germline assignment: CDR1 SEHNR and CDR2 FQNEAQ (reference sequence). The CDR3 DNA reads as TGTGCCAGCAGCCGAACCGAGGGGGCCGGGTCACCCCTCCACTTT. It yields the protein CASSRTEGAGSPLHF. Supplemented by reference TRBV7-9 and TRBJ1-6, the full variable domain reads DTGVSQNPRHKITKRGQNVTFRCDPISEHNRLYWYRQTLGQGPEFLTYFQNEAQLEKSRLLSDRFSAERPKGSFSTLEIQRTEQGDSAMYLCASSRTEGAGSPLHFGNGTRLTVT.

Judged by abundance, this clonotype is medium-sized (0.01 to 0.1%). The chain links TRBV20-1 to TRBJ2-6; D is perhaps TRBD2 (5 bases). V lost 0 bases and J lost 0, with 9 bases in between. CDR3 size: 16 residues. CDR1 is DFQATT and CDR2 is SNEGSKA in the germline V gene (reference sequence). CDR3 in DNA: TGCAGTGCTAGAGATGGACGGGACTCTGGGGCCAACGTCCTGACTTTC. It yields the protein CSARDGRDSGANVLTF.

The rearrangement links TRBV20-1 to TRBJ1-1; D not certain. Germline CDR1 is DFQATT and CDR2 is SNEGSKA (reference sequence). The CDR3 runs to 13 residues. The CDR3 coding sequence is TGCAGGGGGAGTAGCGGCGGAGATTTTGAAGCTTTCTTT. This codes for CRGSSGGDFEAFF.

The gene calls are TRBV5-4 and TRBJ1-1; D may be TRBD1 (5 bases). The CDR3 length is 13 residues. V was trimmed by 4 bases and J by 9 bases, leaving 16 bases between them. CDR1 and CDR2 (germline): SGHNT, YYREEE (reference sequence). CDR3 sequence reads: CASSPGQSGQAFF. The DNA for the CDR3 is TGTGCCAGCAGCCCAGGGCAGAGTGGCCAAGCTTTCTTT.

The chain has TRBV20-1 and TRBJ2-3, with a tentative D call TRBD2 (5 bases). This CDR3 comprises 15 residues. Germline V lookup: CDR1 DFQATT, CDR2 SNEGSKA (reference sequence). The V and J ends lost 3 bases and 0 bases respectively, with 13 bases between them. The CDR3 DNA sequence: TGCAGTGCTAGCCTGAGGGCGTGGAGCACAGATACGCAGTATTTT. It translates to CSASLRAWSTDTQYF.

This clonotype was counted a few times. This chain connects TRBV7-3 to TRBJ2-7; a possible D gene is TRBD1 (6 bases). In germline, CDR1 is SGHTA, CDR2 FQGTGA. CDR3 length equals 14 residues. V was shortened by 6 bases and J by 2 bases, with 14 bases between the two germline ends. The CDR3 is CASRPRTATYEQYF. CDR3 nucleotide sequence: TGTGCCAGCAGGCCGAGGACAGCAACCTACGAGCAGTACTTC.

J is TRBJ1-2 and V is TRBV6-1; 9 bases agree with TRBD1. The length of the CDR3 is 11 residues. The germline V gene encodes CDR1 MNHNS and CDR2 SASEGT. The ends lost 8 bases at V and 6 bases at J; junction bases unmatched: 1. CDR3: CASGTGNGYTF. CDR3 sequence (DNA): TGTGCCAGCGGGACAGGGAATGGCTACACCTTC.

The chain joins TRBV5-4 to TRBJ1-1; D unresolved. Per the germline V gene, CDR1 is SGHNT and CDR2 is YYREEE (reference sequence). Trimming removed 4 bases at V and 0 bases at J, with 7 bases between. The CDR3 has 13 residues. CDR3 in DNA: TGTGCCAGCAGCAAAATAATGAACACTGAAGCTTTCTTT. As protein: CASSKIMNTEAFF.

The chain couples TRBV29-1 to TRBJ1-2, with D hard to call. Between the trimmed V and J ends, which lost 7 bases and 5 bases, there was a span of 11 bases. This CDR3 has 11 residues. Germline V gene data show CDR1 as SQVTM and CDR2 as ANQGSEA. CDR3 loop: CSARSAYGYTF. The CDR3 DNA reads TGCAGCGCGCGGTCCGCTTATGGCTACACCTTC.

The sample holds a few counts of this clonotype. The chain combines TRBV20-1 with TRBJ1-2; a weak D match, TRBD1 (5 bases). V was trimmed by 5 bases and J by 4 bases, leaving 11 bases between them. The CDR3 is 12 amino acids. CDR1 DFQATT and CDR2 SNEGSKA come from the germline V gene (reference sequence). The CDR3 region is CSAPGRFYGYTF. CDR3 in DNA: TGCAGTGCTCCGGGACGGTTCTATGGCTACACCTTC.

By share of the sample, this clonotype is large. This chain connects TRBV20-1 to TRBJ1-2, with D possibly matching TRBD1 (5 bases). Trimming took off 6 bases at V and 5 bases at J, with 10 bases between the two ends. The germline V gene has CDR1 DFQATT and CDR2 SNEGSKA (reference sequence). The CDR3 runs to 11 residues. CDR3 residues: CSAYEGYGYTF. CDR3 sequence (DNA): TGCAGTGCCTACGAGGGGTATGGCTACACCTTC.

V gene TRBV20-1 combines with J gene TRBJ1-5; D unresolved. V shed 3 bases and J shed 0 bases, with 12 bases lying between them. The CDR3 loop spans 15 amino acids. Germline V gene data show CDR1 as DFQATT and CDR2 as SNEGSKA (reference sequence). The CDR3 DNA reads TGCAGTGCTAGTGGGCCAGCATATAGCAATCAGCCCCAGCATTTT. This translates into CSASGPAYSNQPQHF.

V is TRBV7-9 and J is TRBJ2-7; 8 bases align to TRBD1. Trimming cost V 2 bases and J 7 bases; bases outside gene matches: 4. Per germline, CDR1 SEHNR and CDR2 FQNEAQ (reference sequence). The CDR3 runs 13 residues. In DNA, the CDR3 is TGTGCCAGCAGCTTACAGACAGGGGTGGAGCAGTACTTC. Protein: CASSLQTGVEQYF.

This clonotype was recorded a few times. This chain connects TRBV5-4 to TRBJ1-2; tentatively, D is TRBD1 (5 bases). Deletions cut 4 bases from V and 4 bases from J, with 8 bases between. This CDR3 region has 12 residues. CDR1 is SGHNT, CDR2 YYREEE, per germline (reference sequence). The CDR3 region has the DNA TGTGCCAGCAGCCCGGGACCCTATGGCTACACCTTC. It codes for CASSPGPYGYTF.

The chain recombines TRBV7-3 with TRBJ2-5; 14 positions match TRBD2. This CDR3 has 16 amino acids. Germline V CDR1 and CDR2: SGHTA, FQGTGA. The V gene end was trimmed by 5 bases and the J gene end by 2 bases; junction bases not matched to a gene: 4. The DNA of the CDR3 is TGTGCCAGCAGCACCGGACTAGCGGGGGGTCAAGAGACCCAGTACTTC. Its protein product is CASSTGLAGGQETQYF.